This T cell receptor beta chain was identified during a study of T cells expressing NK-cell markers. Study overall: The TCR beta repertoires originated in sorted CD3+CD56+NKG2C+, CD3+CD56+NKG2C- and CD3+CD56-NKG2C+ T cells. Points from the study as a whole: Leadership of the CD3+CD56-NKG2C+ fraction also belonged to these clonotypes in a handful of donors.

As the method of synthesis, 5'RACE template switching with UMIs yielded TCR beta cDNA. TCRdb reworked the 5' RACE reads into one entry per CDR3 protein, no DNA. The clone table shows 500,000 to 600,000 distinct CDR3 sequences, with the ten largest holding 3% to 4.5%. The CDR3 loop spans 11 amino acids. Germline lookup yields CDR1 SGHRS and CDR2 YFSETQ. In regard to this clonotype: What it binds is not known.

V gene TRBV5-1 combines with J gene TRBJ2-1. The sample consisted of blood T cells: a sorted CD56 or NKG2C T cell subset, CD4+ or CD8+ T cells, or bulk PBMC T cells (not recorded which). This clonotype originated in a man younger than 30 in good health. The CDR3 reads CASQDDNEQFF.